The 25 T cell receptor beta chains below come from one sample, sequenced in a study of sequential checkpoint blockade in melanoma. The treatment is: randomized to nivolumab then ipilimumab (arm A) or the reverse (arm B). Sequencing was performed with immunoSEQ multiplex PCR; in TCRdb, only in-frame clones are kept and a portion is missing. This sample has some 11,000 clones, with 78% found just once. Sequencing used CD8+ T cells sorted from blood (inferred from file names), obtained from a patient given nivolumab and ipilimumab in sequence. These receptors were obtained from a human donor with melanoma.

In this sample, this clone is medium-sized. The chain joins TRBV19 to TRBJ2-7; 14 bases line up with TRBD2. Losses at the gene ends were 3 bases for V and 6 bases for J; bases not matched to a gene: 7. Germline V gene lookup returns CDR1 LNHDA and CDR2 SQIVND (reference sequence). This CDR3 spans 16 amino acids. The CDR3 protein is CASSIGTSGRLPEQYF. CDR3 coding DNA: TGTGCCAGTAGTATTGGGACTAGCGGGAGACTCCCCGAGCAGTACTTC.

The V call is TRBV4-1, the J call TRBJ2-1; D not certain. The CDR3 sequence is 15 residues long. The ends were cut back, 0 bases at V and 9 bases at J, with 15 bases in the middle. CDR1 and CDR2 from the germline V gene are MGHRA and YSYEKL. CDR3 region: CASSQDLLVHFEQFF. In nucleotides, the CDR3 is TGCGCCAGCAGCCAAGATCTGCTAGTTCATTTTGAGCAGTTCTTC.

The CDR3 DNA reads TGTGCCAGCAGCTTAGTGGGGGCCTCGACTGAAGCTTTCTTT. It yields the protein CASSLVGASTEAFF. The J gene is TRBJ1-1, the V gene TRBV11-2; tentative D call: TRBD1 (6 bases). The V gene's germline CDR1 is SGHAT and CDR2 FQNNGV. This CDR3 contains 14 residues. V was shortened by 1 base and J by 5 bases, with 11 bases between the two germline ends.

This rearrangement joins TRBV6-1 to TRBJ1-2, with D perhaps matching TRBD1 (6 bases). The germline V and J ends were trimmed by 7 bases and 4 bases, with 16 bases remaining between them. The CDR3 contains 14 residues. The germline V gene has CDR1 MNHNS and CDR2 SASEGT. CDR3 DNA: TGTGCCAGCACCCCACTACAGGGCGGCTATGGCTACACCTTC. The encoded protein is CASTPLQGGYGYTF.

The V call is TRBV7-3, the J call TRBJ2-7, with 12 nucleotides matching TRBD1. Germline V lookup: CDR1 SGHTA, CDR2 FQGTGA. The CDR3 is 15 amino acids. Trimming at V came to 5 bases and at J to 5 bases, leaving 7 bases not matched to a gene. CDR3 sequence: CASSPEGQGAHEQYF. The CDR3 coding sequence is TGTGCCAGCAGCCCGGAGGGACAGGGGGCCCACGAGCAGTACTTC. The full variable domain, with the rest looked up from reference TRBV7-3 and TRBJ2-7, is GAGVSQTPSNKVTEKGKYVELRCDPISGHTALYWYRQSLGQGPEFLIYFQGTGAADDSGLPNDRFFAVRPEGSVSTLKIQRTERGDSAVYLCASSPEGQGAHEQYFGPGTRLTVT.

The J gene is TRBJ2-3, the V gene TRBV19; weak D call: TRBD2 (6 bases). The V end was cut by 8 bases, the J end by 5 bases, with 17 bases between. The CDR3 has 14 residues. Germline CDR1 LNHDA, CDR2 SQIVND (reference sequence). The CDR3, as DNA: TGTGCCAGTGGCGACGGACTACCGAGAGATACGCAGTATTTT. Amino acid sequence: CASGDGLPRDTQYF.

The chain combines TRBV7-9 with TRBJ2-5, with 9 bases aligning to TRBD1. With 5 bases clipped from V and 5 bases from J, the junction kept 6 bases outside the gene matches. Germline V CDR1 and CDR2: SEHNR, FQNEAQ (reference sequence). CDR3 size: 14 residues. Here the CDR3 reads CASSPRTGAETQYF. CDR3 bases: TGTGCCAGCAGCCCCCGGACAGGGGCTGAGACCCAGTACTTC.

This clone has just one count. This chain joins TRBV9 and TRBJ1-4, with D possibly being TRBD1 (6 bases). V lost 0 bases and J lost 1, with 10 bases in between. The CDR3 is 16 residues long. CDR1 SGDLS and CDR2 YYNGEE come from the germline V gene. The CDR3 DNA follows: TGTGCCAGCAGCGTAGATGGACAGATAACTAATGAAAAACTGTTTTTT. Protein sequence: CASSVDGQITNEKLFF.

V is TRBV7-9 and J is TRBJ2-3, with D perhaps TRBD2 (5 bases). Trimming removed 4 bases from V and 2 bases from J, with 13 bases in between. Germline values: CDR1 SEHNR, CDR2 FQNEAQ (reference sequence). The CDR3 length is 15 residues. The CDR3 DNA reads TGTGCCAGCAGCTCCCGAGGAGGCCACACAGATACGCAGTATTTT. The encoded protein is CASSSRGGHTDTQYF.

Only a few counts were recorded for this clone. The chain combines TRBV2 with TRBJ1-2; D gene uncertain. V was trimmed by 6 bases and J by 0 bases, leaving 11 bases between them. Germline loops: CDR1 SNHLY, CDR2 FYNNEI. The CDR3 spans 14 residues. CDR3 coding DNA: TGTGCCAGCAGGAACGGAGGGACTAACTATGGCTACACCTTC. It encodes CASRNGGTNYGYTF.

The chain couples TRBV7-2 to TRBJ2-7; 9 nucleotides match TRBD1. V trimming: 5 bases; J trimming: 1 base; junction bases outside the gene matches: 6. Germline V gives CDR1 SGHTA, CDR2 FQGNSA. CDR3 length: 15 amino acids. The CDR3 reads CASSVTGTGSYEQYF. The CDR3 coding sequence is TGTGCCAGCAGCGTCACCGGGACAGGGTCCTACGAGCAGTACTTC.

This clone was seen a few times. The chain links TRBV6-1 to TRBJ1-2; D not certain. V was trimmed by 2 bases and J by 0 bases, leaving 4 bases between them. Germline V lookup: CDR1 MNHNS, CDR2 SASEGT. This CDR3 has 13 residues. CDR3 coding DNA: TGTGCCAGCAGTGAAACAGCTAACTATGGCTACACCTTC. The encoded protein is CASSETANYGYTF.

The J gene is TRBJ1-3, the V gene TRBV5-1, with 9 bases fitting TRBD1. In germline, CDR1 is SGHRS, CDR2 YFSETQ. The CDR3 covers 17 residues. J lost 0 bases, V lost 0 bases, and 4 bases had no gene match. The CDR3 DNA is TGCGCCAGCAGCTTGGCCGGGACAGGGTACTCTGGAAACACCATATATTTT. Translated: CASSLAGTGYSGNTIYF.

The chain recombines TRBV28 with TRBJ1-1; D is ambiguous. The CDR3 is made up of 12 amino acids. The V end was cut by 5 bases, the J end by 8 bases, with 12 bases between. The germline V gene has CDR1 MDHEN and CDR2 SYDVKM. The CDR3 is CASSEQRVEAFF. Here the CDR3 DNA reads TGTGCCAGCAGTGAACAGAGAGTCGAAGCTTTCTTT.

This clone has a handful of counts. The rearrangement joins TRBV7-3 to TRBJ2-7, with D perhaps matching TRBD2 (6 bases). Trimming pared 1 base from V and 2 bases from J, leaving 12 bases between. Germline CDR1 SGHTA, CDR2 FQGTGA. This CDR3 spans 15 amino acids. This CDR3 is CASSLNGGTTYEQYF. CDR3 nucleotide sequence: TGTGCCAGCAGCTTAAACGGGGGAACTACCTACGAGCAGTACTTC. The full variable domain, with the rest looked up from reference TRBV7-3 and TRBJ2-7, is GAGVSQTPSNKVTEKGKYVELRCDPISGHTALYWYRQSLGQGPEFLIYFQGTGAADDSGLPNDRFFAVRPEGSVSTLKIQRTERGDSAVYLCASSLNGGTTYEQYFGPGTRLTVT.

CDR3 amino acids: CASSLWSGKGETQYF. The CDR3 coding sequence is TGCGCCAGCAGCTTGTGGAGCGGGAAAGGCGAGACCCAGTACTTC. This chain connects TRBV5-1 to TRBJ2-5; TRBD2 matches at 7 bases. CDR3 size: 15 residues. CDR1 SGHRS and CDR2 YFSETQ come from the germline V gene. V lost 1 base and J lost 5; bases outside the gene matches: 8.

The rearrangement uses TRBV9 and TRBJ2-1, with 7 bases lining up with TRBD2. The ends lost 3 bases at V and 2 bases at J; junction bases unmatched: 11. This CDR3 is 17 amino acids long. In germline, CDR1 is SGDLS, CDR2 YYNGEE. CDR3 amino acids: CASSAGDYRMTYNEQFF. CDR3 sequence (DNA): TGTGCCAGCAGCGCCGGGGACTACCGGATGACCTACAATGAGCAGTTCTTC.

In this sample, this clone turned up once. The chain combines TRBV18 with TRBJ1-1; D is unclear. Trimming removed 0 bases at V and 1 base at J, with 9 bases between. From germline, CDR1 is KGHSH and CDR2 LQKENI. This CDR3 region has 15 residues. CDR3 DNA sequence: TGTGCCAGCTCACCACCGGATGGAGGGAACACTGAAGCTTTCTTT. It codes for CASSPPDGGNTEAFF. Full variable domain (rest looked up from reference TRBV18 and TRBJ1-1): NAGVMQNPRHLVRRRGQEARLRCSPMKGHSHVYWYRQLPEEGLKFMVYLQKENIIDESGMPKERFSAEFPKEGPSILRIQQVVRGDSAAYFCASSPPDGGNTEAFFGQGTRLTVV.

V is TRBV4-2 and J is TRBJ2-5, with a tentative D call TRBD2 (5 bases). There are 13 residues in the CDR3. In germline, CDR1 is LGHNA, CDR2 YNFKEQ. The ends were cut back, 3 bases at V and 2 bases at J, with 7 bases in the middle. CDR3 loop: CASSQTIQETQYF. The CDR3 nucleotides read TGTGCCAGCAGCCAGACTATACAAGAGACCCAGTACTTC.

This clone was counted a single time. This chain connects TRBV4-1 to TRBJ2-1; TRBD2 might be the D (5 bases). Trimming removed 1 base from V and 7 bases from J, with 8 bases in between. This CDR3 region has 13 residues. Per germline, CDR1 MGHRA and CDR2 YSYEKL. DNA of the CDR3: TGCGCCAGCAGCCAAGTCGGGGTTAATGAGCAGTTCTTC. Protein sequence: CASSQVGVNEQFF.

The CDR3 loop is CSVTTSGGEETQYF. As DNA, the CDR3 is TGCAGCGTCACCACTAGCGGGGGGGAAGAGACCCAGTACTTC. This chain uses TRBV29-1 with TRBJ2-5; 13 bases align to TRBD2. The trim removed 6 bases at V and 3 bases at J, leaving 4 bases unmatched. The CDR3 spans 14 residues. Germline values: CDR1 SQVTM, CDR2 ANQGSEA.

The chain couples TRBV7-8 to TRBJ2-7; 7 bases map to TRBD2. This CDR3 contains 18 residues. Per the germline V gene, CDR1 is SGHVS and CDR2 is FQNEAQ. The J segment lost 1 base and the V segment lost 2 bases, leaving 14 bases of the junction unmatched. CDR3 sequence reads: CASSLSYGAREISYEQYF. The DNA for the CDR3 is TGTGCCAGCAGCTTATCTTATGGAGCGCGGGAGATATCCTACGAGCAGTACTTC. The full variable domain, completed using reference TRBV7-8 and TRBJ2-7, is GAGVSQSPRYKVAKRGQDVALRCDPISGHVSLFWYQQALGQGPEFLTYFQNEAQLDKSGLPSDRFFAERPEGSVSTLKIQRTQQEDSAVYLCASSLSYGAREISYEQYFGPGTRLTVT.

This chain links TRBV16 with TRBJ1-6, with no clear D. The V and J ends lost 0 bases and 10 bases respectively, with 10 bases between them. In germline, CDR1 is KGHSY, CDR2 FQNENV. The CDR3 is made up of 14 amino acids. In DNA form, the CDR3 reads TGTGCCAGCAGCCAATCTACCGGAGGGTCACCCCTCCACTTT. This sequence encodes CASSQSTGGSPLHF.

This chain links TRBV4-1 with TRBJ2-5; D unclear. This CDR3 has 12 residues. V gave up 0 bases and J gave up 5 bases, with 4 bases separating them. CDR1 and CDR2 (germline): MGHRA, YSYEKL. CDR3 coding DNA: TGCGCCAGCAGCCAAGATCTTGAGACCCAGTACTTC. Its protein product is CASSQDLETQYF.

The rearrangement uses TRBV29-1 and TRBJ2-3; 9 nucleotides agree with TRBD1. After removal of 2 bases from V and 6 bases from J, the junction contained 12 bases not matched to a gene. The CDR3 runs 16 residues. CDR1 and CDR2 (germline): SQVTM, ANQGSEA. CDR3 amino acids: CSVERDWTGAGDTQYF. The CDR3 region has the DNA TGCAGCGTTGAACGGGACTGGACAGGGGCGGGGGATACGCAGTATTTT.